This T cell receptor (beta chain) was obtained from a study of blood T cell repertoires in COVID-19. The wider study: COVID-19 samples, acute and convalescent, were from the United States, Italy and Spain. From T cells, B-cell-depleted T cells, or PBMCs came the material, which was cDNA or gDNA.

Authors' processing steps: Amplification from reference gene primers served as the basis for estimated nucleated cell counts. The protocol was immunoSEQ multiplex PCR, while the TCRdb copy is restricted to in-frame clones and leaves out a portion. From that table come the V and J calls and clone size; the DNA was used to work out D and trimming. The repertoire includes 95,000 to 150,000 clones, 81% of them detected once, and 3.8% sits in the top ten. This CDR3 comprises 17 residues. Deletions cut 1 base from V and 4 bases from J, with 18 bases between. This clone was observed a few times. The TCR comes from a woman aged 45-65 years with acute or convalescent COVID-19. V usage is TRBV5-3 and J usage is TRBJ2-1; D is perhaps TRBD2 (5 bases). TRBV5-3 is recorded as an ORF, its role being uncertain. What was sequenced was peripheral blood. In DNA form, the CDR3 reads TGTGCCAGAAGCTTGAGGGTAGCGTCGAGGGTATACAATGAGCAGTTCTTC. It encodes CARSLRVASRVYNEQFF.